These 29 T cell receptor beta chains share one sample of origin, sequenced in a study of Ad26.COV2.S vaccination and SARS-CoV-2 variants. Treatment specified: some 19 received Ad26.COV2.S at low or high dose, single or two shots; 5 received placebo; per-sample allocation not given. Collection of samples fell on day 63 after the first vaccine or placebo injection. The method was immunoSEQ multiplex PCR; TCRdb's version includes in-frame clones alone and lacks a portion of them. The data contain fewer than 900,000 clones, around 92% of them singletons. The sequencing here drew on peripheral blood, taken in a trial of Ad26.COV2.S vaccine versus placebo. All receptors come from a person between 18 and 65 years old who received the Ad26.COV2.S COVID-19 vaccine or a placebo.

The chain uses TRBV13 and TRBJ2-7; D is unclear. Trimming took 5 bases from V and 2 from J, leaving 10 bases between them. This CDR3 contains 13 residues. Germline values: CDR1 PRHDT, CDR2 FYEKMQ (reference sequence). CDR3 bases: TGTGCCAGCAGCACCACAGATACCTACGAGCAGTACTTC. Its protein product is CASSTTDTYEQYF. The full variable domain, with the rest looked up from reference TRBV13 and TRBJ2-7, is AAGVIQSPRHLIKEKRETATLKCYPIPRHDTVYWYQQGPGQDPQFLISFYEKMQSDKGSIPDRFSAQQFSDYHSELNMSSLELGDSALYFCASSTTDTYEQYFGPGTRLTVT.

The V gene is TRBV7-2, the J gene TRBJ1-5; 7 bases match TRBD1. The junction had 8 bases not matched to a gene; V was cut back by 3 bases and J by 6 bases. This CDR3 is built from 15 residues. Germline V gene lookup returns CDR1 SGHTA and CDR2 FQGNSA. CDR3 region: CASSFLGGEGQPQHF. CDR3 coding DNA: TGTGCCAGCAGCTTCTTAGGGGGCGAGGGTCAGCCCCAGCATTTT. Supplemented by reference TRBV7-2 and TRBJ1-5, the full variable domain reads GAGVSQSPSNKVTEKGKDVELRCDPISGHTALYWYRQSLGQGLEFLIYFQGNSAPDKSGLPSDRFSAERTGGSVSTLTIQRTQQEDSAVYLCASSFLGGEGQPQHFGDGTRLSIL.

The chain combines TRBV12-5 with TRBJ1-2; D perhaps matches TRBD1 (5 bases). The V end lost 2 bases, the J end lost 8 bases, and 12 bases lay between the germline ends. Germline V CDR1 and CDR2: LGHNT, FRNRAP. The CDR3 length is 13 residues. The CDR3 loop is CASGLLGGRGYTF. CDR3 nucleotide sequence: TGTGCTAGTGGTTTGCTCGGGGGTAGAGGCTACACCTTC.

The CDR3, as DNA: TGTGCCAGCAGTCTCAGACAGGGCGGGTACGAGCAGTACTTC. Residues: CASSLRQGGYEQYF. V usage is TRBV6-5 and J usage is TRBJ2-7; 7 nucleotides agree with TRBD1. The CDR3 consists of 14 residues. V shed 5 bases, J shed 4 bases, and the junction held 8 bases outside the gene matches. Germline V lookup: CDR1 MNHEY, CDR2 SVGAGI.

The DNA for the CDR3 is TGCGCCAGCAGCTCCTTGGGGGACAGAACTGGCTACACCTTC. Its translation: CASSSLGDRTGYTF. V is TRBV5-1 and J is TRBJ1-2; 7 nucleotides line up with TRBD1. Germline CDR1 SGHRS, CDR2 YFSETQ. The CDR3 totals 14 residues. Losses at the gene ends were 3 bases for V and 7 bases for J; bases not matched to a gene: 9.

The V call is TRBV6-5, the J call TRBJ1-1; D is unclear. CDR3 length: 13 residues. Per the germline V gene, CDR1 is MNHEY and CDR2 is SVGAGI. With 4 bases removed from V and 3 bases from J, the gap between germline ends came to 9 bases. CDR3 in DNA: TGTGCCAGCAGTTTCGGACCCTACACTGAAGCTTTCTTT. Translated, it gives CASSFGPYTEAFF.

This chain joins TRBV24-1 and TRBJ1-5; TRBD1 matches 9 bases. Per germline, CDR1 KGHDR and CDR2 SFDVKD. The V segment lost 6 bases and the J segment 5 bases; nucleotides outside the gene matches: 7. The CDR3 has 15 residues. CDR3 protein: CATSLGQGKDQPQHF. CDR3 in DNA: TGTGCCACCAGTCTTGGACAGGGGAAAGATCAGCCCCAGCATTTT.

V and J are TRBV19 and TRBJ1-6, with 8 bases lining up with TRBD1. This CDR3 region has 14 residues. The germline CDR1 and CDR2 sequences are LNHDA and SQIVND (reference sequence). The V and J ends lost 4 bases and 7 bases, in that order; junction bases with no gene match: 3. The CDR3 DNA is TGTGCCAGTAGTACTCGGACAGGGAATTCACCCCTCCACTTT. Its protein product is CASSTRTGNSPLHF. Complete variable domain (other parts from reference TRBV19 and TRBJ1-6): DGGITQSPKYLFRKEGQNVTLSCEQNLNHDAMYWYRQDPGQGLRLIYYSQIVNDFQKGDIAEGYSVSREKKESFPLTVTSAQKNPTAFYLCASSTRTGNSPLHFGNGTRLTVT.

Worth noting for this clone: At the DNA level, this CDR3 is encoded by other sequences in the same sample as well. The chain uses TRBV15 and TRBJ2-1; 7 bases are shared with TRBD2. The germline V gene encodes CDR1 LNHNV and CDR2 YYDKDF (reference sequence). This CDR3 region has 12 residues. Germline trimming cut 3 bases from V and 7 bases from J; bases unmatched to any gene: 0. The CDR3 loop is CATSRGGNEQFF. In DNA form, the CDR3 reads TGTGCCACCAGCAGGGGGGGGAATGAGCAGTTCTTC. Based on the CDR3 plus reference TRBV15 and TRBJ2-1, the full variable domain is DAMVIQNPRYQVTQFGKPVTLSCSQTLNHNVMYWYQQKSSQAPKLLFHYYDKDFNNEADTPDNFQSRRPNTSFCFLDIRSPGLGDTAMYLCATSRGGNEQFFGPGTRLTVL.

This clone was counted a few times. The V call is TRBV4-1, the J call TRBJ2-7, with 7 bases identical to TRBD1. Germline CDR1 MGHRA, CDR2 YSYEKL. V shed 4 bases, J shed 2 bases, and the junction held 5 bases outside the gene matches. This CDR3 contains 14 residues. The CDR3 protein is CASSLGTATYEQYF. CDR3 bases: TGCGCCAGCAGCCTCGGGACAGCAACCTACGAGCAGTACTTC.

The chain employs TRBV12-3 or TRBV12-4 and TRBJ1-1, with D possibly being TRBD1 (5 bases). The CDR3 has 13 residues. V shed 7 bases and J shed 2 bases, with 11 bases lying between them. CDR3 region: CASTLQDNTEAFF. CDR3 bases: TGTGCCAGCACCCTACAGGATAACACTGAAGCTTTCTTT.

The count of this clone is one. This chain joins TRBV29-1 and TRBJ1-4; no clear D gene. With 6 bases removed from V and 8 bases from J, the gap between germline ends came to 7 bases. The CDR3 contains 10 residues. Germline CDR1 is SQVTM and CDR2 is ANQGSEA. CDR3 loop: CSVGGEKLFF. CDR3 sequence (DNA): TGCAGCGTGGGCGGGGAAAAACTGTTTTTT. The full variable domain, in which reference TRBV29-1 and TRBJ1-4 provide the parts outside the CDR3, is SAVISQKPSRDICQRGTSLTIQCQVDSQVTMMFWYRQQPGQSLTLIATANQGSEATYESGFVIDKFPISRPNLTFSTLTVSNMSPEDSSIYLCSVGGEKLFFGSGTQLSVL.

As concerns this clone: A read error may produce the germline difference seen at one junction end. CDR3 protein: CGVVRQGTGNEQFF. The CDR3 coding sequence is TGCGGCGTTGTGAGGCAGGGGACCGGTAATGAGCAGTTCTTC. The gene calls are TRBV29-1 and TRBJ2-1, with a possible D match to TRBD1 (6 bases). The V gene's germline CDR1 is SQVTM and CDR2 ANQGSEA. The CDR3 has 14 amino acids.

The sample holds a few counts of this clone. The chain uses TRBV6-1 and TRBJ2-1, with 11 nucleotides matching TRBD2. The germline CDR1 and CDR2 sequences are MNHNS and SASEGT. This CDR3 is 17 amino acids long. V gave up 5 bases and J gave up 4 bases; unmatched junction bases: 10. This chain's CDR3 is CASSKGPGTSGYNEQFF. In DNA, the CDR3 is TGTGCCAGCAGTAAAGGACCCGGGACTAGCGGTTACAATGAGCAGTTCTTC.

V gene TRBV7-9 combines with J gene TRBJ2-5; 11 positions agree with TRBD2. The CDR3 length is 16 residues. The germline CDR1 and CDR2 sequences are SEHNR and FQNEAQ (reference sequence). With V trimmed by 5 bases and J by 0 bases, 5 bases remained unmatched. CDR3 DNA: TGTGCCAGCAGCCCAAGGACTAGCGGGTACCAAGAGACCCAGTACTTC. Its protein product is CASSPRTSGYQETQYF.

This clone was detected once. This chain links TRBV2 with TRBJ2-2, with no clear D. With 4 bases removed from V and 6 bases from J, the gap between germline ends came to 9 bases. Germline V lookup: CDR1 SNHLY, CDR2 FYNNEI. CDR3 size: 13 residues. CDR3 in DNA: TGTGCCAGCAGTGGTAGGCCGCCCGGGGAGCTGTTTTTT. Protein: CASSGRPPGELFF.

This rearrangement joins TRBV4-1 to TRBJ2-2; the D is unclear. CDR3 size: 15 residues. CDR1 is MGHRA and CDR2 is YSYEKL in the germline V gene. Between the trimmed V and J ends, which lost 1 base and 1 base, there was a span of 7 bases. CDR3 sequence reads: CASSQGPENTGELFF. The CDR3, as DNA: TGCGCCAGCAGCCAAGGTCCAGAGAACACCGGGGAGCTGTTTTTT.

The chain carries TRBV6-1 and TRBJ2-3; 8 nucleotides line up with TRBD2. Germline assignment: CDR1 MNHNS and CDR2 SASEGT. The CDR3 is 17 residues long. V shed 0 bases, J shed 0 bases, and the junction held 5 bases outside the gene matches. The CDR3 region is CASSEAPSGGSTDTQYF. CDR3 sequence (DNA): TGTGCCAGCAGTGAAGCGCCCAGCGGGGGCAGCACAGATACGCAGTATTTT.

The chain uses TRBV27 and TRBJ2-7; the match to TRBD2 covers 14 bases. The CDR3 loop spans 15 amino acids. Germline CDR1 reads MNHEY; CDR2 reads SMNVEV (reference sequence). V shed 6 bases, J shed 2 bases, and the junction held 3 bases outside the gene matches. Here the CDR3 DNA reads TGTGCCAGCAGCAGGACTAGCGGGGGGCCCTACGAGCAGTACTTC. This sequence encodes CASSRTSGGPYEQYF.

J is TRBJ2-7 and V is TRBV29-1, with TRBD2 matching 8 bases. Germline assignment: CDR1 SQVTM and CDR2 ANQGSEA. V gave up 2 bases and J gave up 0 bases; unmatched junction bases: 9. The CDR3 runs 16 residues. The DNA of the CDR3 is TGCAGCGTTGAATTTGGTAGCGGGGCCGCCTCCTACGAGCAGTACTTC. It encodes CSVEFGSGAASYEQYF.

V is TRBV5-8 and J is TRBJ2-1; D possibly corresponds to TRBD2 (6 bases). Trimming took 0 bases from V and 8 from J, leaving 12 bases between them. The germline gives CDR1 SGHTS, CDR2 YDEGEE. The CDR3 contains 14 residues. The CDR3 loop reads CASSLGQSGDEQFF. The DNA for the CDR3 is TGTGCCAGCAGCTTGGGGCAGTCGGGGGATGAGCAGTTCTTC.

The chain recombines TRBV24-1 with TRBJ2-5; D uncertain. The germline V and J ends were trimmed by 4 bases and 1 base, with 12 bases remaining between them. The CDR3 is 15 amino acids. CDR1 and CDR2 from the germline V gene are KGHDR and SFDVKD. Here the CDR3 reads CATSDPTPFQETQYF. The CDR3 nucleotides read TGTGCCACCAGTGACCCGACACCTTTCCAAGAGACCCAGTACTTC.

This chain links TRBV13 with TRBJ2-5, with 16 nucleotides matching TRBD2. This CDR3 has 16 residues. The V gene end was trimmed by 3 bases and the J gene end by 5 bases; junction bases not matched to a gene: 3. Germline values: CDR1 PRHDT, CDR2 FYEKMQ (reference sequence). CDR3 nucleotides: TGTGCCAGCAGCTTTGGGACTAGCGGGAGGGGGGAGACCCAGTACTTC. As protein: CASSFGTSGRGETQYF.

The rearrangement links TRBV7-2 to TRBJ2-2, with D tentatively TRBD1 or TRBD2 (6 bases each). CDR1 is SGHTA and CDR2 is FQGNSA in the germline V gene. V was clipped by 5 bases and J by 2 bases, with 12 bases between them. The CDR3 spans 15 residues. This CDR3 is CASSPGGINTGELFF. The CDR3 bases are TGTGCCAGCAGCCCCGGGGGCATTAACACCGGGGAGCTGTTTTTT.

V is TRBV6-5 and J is TRBJ1-1; D not resolved. The length of the CDR3 is 11 residues. The V gene lost 5 bases and the J gene lost 10 bases, with 11 bases spanning the gap. The V gene's germline CDR1 is MNHEY and CDR2 SVGAGI. The CDR3 DNA follows: TGTGCCAGCAGTCGAGGAAAGGGAGCTTTCTTT. Translation gives CASSRGKGAFF.

This chain links TRBV7-9 with TRBJ1-5; 8 nucleotides match TRBD1. V lost 5 bases, J lost 3 bases, and 6 bases stayed unmatched. The length of the CDR3 is 15 residues. Germline V CDR1 and CDR2: SEHNR, FQNEAQ (reference sequence). The CDR3 sequence is CASSQGALFNQPQHF. Here the CDR3 DNA reads TGTGCCAGCAGCCAGGGGGCCTTGTTCAATCAGCCCCAGCATTTT.

In this sample, this clone turned up once. The rearrangement joins TRBV9 to TRBJ1-2; possible D gene TRBD1, 5 bases. The CDR3 consists of 14 residues. Germline CDR1 and CDR2: SGDLS and YYNGEE. Trimming pared 0 bases from V and 10 bases from J, leaving 16 bases between. The CDR3: CASSVAPLTEDYTF. Written as DNA, the CDR3 is TGTGCCAGCAGCGTAGCCCCCCTGACAGAGGACTACACCTTC.

This clone has only one observation. The chain carries TRBV6-1 and TRBJ2-6, with D perhaps being TRBD1 or TRBD2 (5 bases each). V lost 3 bases to trimming and J lost 2 bases, with 5 bases between them. Germline CDR1 MNHNS, CDR2 SASEGT. This CDR3 comprises 14 residues. In DNA, the CDR3 is TGTGCCAGCAGTGAGGGGGCTGGGGCCAACGTCCTGACTTTC. Protein product: CASSEGAGANVLTF.

The chain employs TRBV5-1 and TRBJ1-1; D call uncertain. Trimming took off 5 bases at V and 5 bases at J, with 13 bases between the two ends. Germline CDR1 reads SGHRS; CDR2 reads YFSETQ. The CDR3 is made up of 13 amino acids. The CDR3 DNA follows: TGCGCCAGCAGACCCACGGCTGGAACTGAAGCTTTCTTT. Protein sequence: CASRPTAGTEAFF.